These T cell receptor beta chains were read from a single sample in a study of Ad26.COV2.S vaccination and SARS-CoV-2 variants. Sequenced by immunoSEQ multiplex PCR; TCRdb stores in-frame clones only, minus some. Found here are more than 300,000 clones, around 84% of them singletons; the top ten hold approximately 2%. Here the sequenced sample was peripheral blood, taken in a trial of Ad26.COV2.S vaccine versus placebo. The receptors come from a person aged 18 to 59 who received the Ad26.COV2.S COVID-19 vaccine or a placebo. CDR3s include the opening cysteine and the closing phenylalanine or tryptophan. A D gene is named only where the DNA matches it firmly. The size entry is marked missing in some rows and otherwise reads once, few, many or a size class.

v_call	j_call	clone_size	d_call	cdr3_aa	cdr3_nt
TRBV5-6	TRBJ1-5	.	.	CASSTGQPNQPQHF	TGTGCCAGCAGCACAGGACAGCCTAATCAGCCCCAGCATTTT
TRBV30	TRBJ1-2	.	TRBD1	CAWSLTGGENYGYTF	TGTGCCTGGAGTCTCACAGGGGGCGAGAACTATGGCTACACCTTC
TRBV5-1	TRBJ1-4	.	.	CASSPLGGINEKLFF	TGCGCCAGCAGTCCCCTCGGGGGGATTAATGAAAAACTGTTTTTT
TRBV7-2	TRBJ1-5	few	.	CASSERSPGQPQHF	TGTGCCAGCAGCGAACGGTCCCCCGGTCAGCCCCAGCATTTT
TRBV29-1	TRBJ1-5	few	.	CSAPRPPEIQHF	TGCAGCGCCCCGCGGCCACCCGAAATCCAGCATTTT
TRBV7-2	TRBJ1-5	once	.	CASSTRGDQPQHF	TGTGCCAGCAGCACCCGGGGCGATCAGCCCCAGCATTTT
TRBV7-2	TRBJ2-7	.	.	CASSLAGGTSYEQYF	TGTGCCAGCAGCTTAGCGGGGGGTACCTCCTACGAGCAGTACTTC
TRBV24-1	TRBJ2-3	once	.	CATSGHQSTDTQYF	TGTGCCACCAGCGGACACCAGAGCACAGATACGCAGTATTTT
TRBV5-4	TRBJ2-7	.	TRBD1	CASSPGQSSYEQYF	TGTGCCAGCAGCCCGGGACAGTCTTCCTACGAGCAGTACTTC
TRBV19	TRBJ1-5	.	.	CASSFRIQPQHF	TGTGCCAGTAGTTTCAGGATTCAGCCCCAGCATTTT
TRBV29-1	TRBJ1-1	.	.	CSASSMGTEAFF	TGCAGCGCTAGTAGCATGGGCACTGAAGCTTTCTTT
TRBV7-9	TRBJ2-5	.	.	CASSLGPKETQYF	TGTGCCAGCAGCCTCGGGCCCAAAGAGACCCAGTACTTC
TRBV5-1	TRBJ1-1	few	.	CASSLDTEKEAFF	TGCGCCAGCAGCTTGGACACAGAAAAAGAAGCTTTCTTT
TRBV19	TRBJ1-1	.	.	CASTTHGGRLGTEAFF	TGTGCCAGTACCACACATGGAGGGCGGTTGGGAACTGAAGCTTTCTTT
TRBV6-5	TRBJ2-1	few	TRBD1	CASSYRQTGGTQGQFF	TGTGCCAGCAGTTACAGACAGACAGGGGGGACTCAGGGGCAGTTCTTC
TRBV7-2	TRBJ2-3	few	.	CASGAGNTDTQYF	TGTGCCAGCGGGGCAGGGAACACAGATACGCAGTATTTT
TRBV29-1	TRBJ1-1	.	.	CSVDGQFVF	TGCAGCGTCGATGGACAGTTTGTCTTT
TRBV7-9	TRBJ1-3	.	.	CASSLRTSSGNTIYF	TGTGCCAGCAGCTTAAGGACCAGCTCTGGAAACACCATATATTTT
TRBV7-2	TRBJ2-5	once	.	CASSSSFQETQYF	TGTGCCAGCAGCTCCAGCTTTCAAGAGACCCAGTACTTC
TRBV5-1	TRBJ1-2	.	.	CASSLQADYGYTF	TGCGCCAGCAGCTTGCAGGCGGATTATGGCTACACCTTC
TRBV6-5	TRBJ2-5	.	.	CASSPSLGETQYF	TGTGCCAGCAGTCCCTCACTGGGAGAGACCCAGTACTTC
TRBV6-2/TRBV6-3	TRBJ2-7	few	TRBD2	CASSTPGTSAYEQYF	TGTGCCAGCAGTACCCCCGGGACTAGCGCCTACGAGCAGTACTTC
TRBV9	TRBJ2-6	.	TRBD1	CASSPTGGSGANVLTF	TGTGCCAGCAGCCCAACAGGGGGTAGTGGGGCCAACGTCCTGACTTTC
TRBV4-3	TRBJ2-3	once	.	CASSQGGKGAGTDTQYF	TGCGCCAGCAGCCAAGGGGGTAAGGGGGCGGGAACAGATACGCAGTATTTT
TRBV3-1/TRBV3-2	TRBJ2-5	.	.	CASSQAIIRETQYF	TGTGCCAGCAGCCAAGCAATTATCAGGGAGACCCAGTACTTC
TRBV24-1	TRBJ2-5	.	.	CATSDPADIQETQYF	TGTGCCACCAGTGACCCGGCCGACATCCAAGAGACCCAGTACTTC
TRBV3-1/TRBV3-2	TRBJ2-5	.	.	CASSHLGDQETQYF	TGTGCCAGCAGCCACCTTGGGGACCAAGAGACCCAGTACTTC
TRBV5-8	TRBJ1-5	.	.	CASSLTGLGNQPQHF	TGTGCCAGCAGCCTAACCGGACTGGGCAATCAGCCCCAGCATTTT
TRBV15	TRBJ2-1	once	.	CATSSGEIYNEQFF	TGTGCCACCAGCTCAGGAGAAATCTACAATGAGCAGTTCTTC
TRBV12-5	TRBJ1-1	.	.	CASVENTEAFF	TGTGCTAGCGTAGAGAACACTGAAGCTTTCTTT
TRBV6-6	TRBJ2-7	.	.	CASRDNNEQYF	TGTGCCAGCAGGGACAATAACGAGCAGTACTTC
TRBV14	TRBJ2-7	few	TRBD2	CASSQLAGGSYEQYF	TGTGCCAGCAGCCAGCTAGCGGGGGGTTCCTACGAGCAGTACTTC
TRBV27	TRBJ2-5	.	TRBD2	CASSFGSGGSAETQYF	TGTGCCAGCAGTTTCGGGAGCGGGGGTTCAGCAGAGACCCAGTACTTC
TRBV19	TRBJ1-4	.	.	CATSYSNEKLFF	TGTGCCACCTCCTACAGCAATGAAAAACTGTTTTTT
TRBV11-2	TRBJ1-3	.	.	CASSPRNSGNTIYF	TGTGCCAGCAGCCCCCGAAACTCTGGAAACACCATATATTTT
TRBV11-2	TRBJ2-3	.	.	CASRGMAGVTDTQYF	TGTGCCAGCAGGGGAATGGCGGGCGTCACAGATACGCAGTATTTT
TRBV19	TRBJ1-1	.	TRBD1	CASSTPGTENTEAFF	TGTGCCAGTAGTACACCCGGGACAGAGAACACTGAAGCTTTCTTT
TRBV3-1/TRBV3-2	TRBJ1-2	few	.	CASSPLRGYGYTF	TGTGCCAGCAGCCCCTTAAGGGGGTATGGCTACACCTTC
TRBV28	TRBJ1-5	few	TRBD1	CASSPGQGKRQPQHF	TGTGCCAGCAGTCCAGGACAGGGGAAAAGACAGCCCCAGCATTTT
TRBV30	TRBJ1-3	.	.	CAWSTKRVSGNTIYF	TGTGCCTGGAGTACTAAGAGGGTTTCTGGAAACACCATATATTTT
TRBV3-1/TRBV3-2	TRBJ2-5	.	.	CASSQTGSLGETQYF	TGTGCCAGCAGCCAGACCGGCTCTCTGGGGGAGACCCAGTACTTC
TRBV5-5	TRBJ1-2	.	TRBD1	CASSSGTAFGYTF	TGTGCCAGCAGCTCAGGGACAGCCTTTGGCTACACCTTC
TRBV3-1/TRBV3-2	TRBJ1-2	.	.	CASSQDSGIDGYTF	TGTGCCAGCAGCCAAGATTCCGGGATTGATGGCTACACCTTC
TRBV11-3	TRBJ2-6	once	TRBD1	CASSQGQSSGANVLTF	TGTGCCAGCAGCCAGGGACAGAGCTCTGGGGCCAACGTCCTGACTTTC
TRBV19	TRBJ2-5	.	.	CASSGNGGVQETQYF	TGTGCCAGTTCGGGGAACGGGGGCGTCCAAGAGACCCAGTACTTC
TRBV6-1	TRBJ2-7	.	TRBD1	CASSEGRAQTGQFYEQYF	TGTGCCAGCAGTGAAGGCAGAGCCCAGACAGGGCAATTCTACGAGCAGTACTTC
TRBV6-5	TRBJ2-7	.	.	CASRVRDNSYEQYF	TGTGCCAGCAGGGTACGGGACAACTCCTACGAGCAGTACTTC
TRBV5-4	TRBJ1-4	few	.	CASSLGARQGEAKLFF	TGTGCCAGCAGCTTGGGAGCTCGGCAGGGAGAGGCAAAACTGTTTTTT
TRBV9	TRBJ2-2	.	TRBD1	CASSVGMGTRGRSFGELFF	TGTGCCAGCAGCGTAGGGATGGGGACAAGGGGGCGATCGTTCGGGGAGCTGTTTTTT
TRBV19	TRBJ1-5	.	.	CASSIRGSNQPQHF	TGTGCCAGTAGTATACGGGGGTCCAATCAGCCCCAGCATTTT
TRBV30	TRBJ1-6	.	.	CACSRTTDSPLHF	TGTGCCTGCTCGAGGACTACAGATTCACCCCTCCACTTT
TRBV9	TRBJ1-5	few	.	CASSVGQLNQPQHF	TGTGCCAGCAGCGTTGGACAGTTAAATCAGCCCCAGCATTTT
TRBV18	TRBJ1-6	.	.	CASSPESISPLHF	TGTGCCAGCTCACCGGAAAGCATCTCACCCCTCCACTTT
TRBV18	TRBJ1-2	.	TRBD1	CASSTRTGGLNGYTF	TGTGCCAGCTCAACGCGGACAGGGGGCTTGAATGGCTACACCTTC
TRBV6-2/TRBV6-3	TRBJ2-3	.	.	CASSYSRPGGTDTQYF	TGTGCCAGCAGTTACTCGAGACCAGGGGGCACAGATACGCAGTATTTT
TRBV6-5	TRBJ1-6	.	.	CASSHDTAGTSPLHF	TGTGCCAGCAGTCACGACACCGCAGGGACTTCACCCCTCCACTTT
TRBV9	TRBJ2-3	.	.	CASSGRLRDTQYF	TGTGCCAGCAGCGGGCGACTTCGGGATACGCAGTATTTT
TRBV19	TRBJ1-1	.	.	CATLGGPRGTEAFF	TGTGCCACCTTGGGGGGTCCCCGTGGCACTGAAGCTTTCTTT
TRBV3-1/TRBV3-2	TRBJ1-2	.	TRBD1	CASSQAGGGYTF	TGTGCCAGCAGCCAGGCAGGGGGTGGCTACACCTTC